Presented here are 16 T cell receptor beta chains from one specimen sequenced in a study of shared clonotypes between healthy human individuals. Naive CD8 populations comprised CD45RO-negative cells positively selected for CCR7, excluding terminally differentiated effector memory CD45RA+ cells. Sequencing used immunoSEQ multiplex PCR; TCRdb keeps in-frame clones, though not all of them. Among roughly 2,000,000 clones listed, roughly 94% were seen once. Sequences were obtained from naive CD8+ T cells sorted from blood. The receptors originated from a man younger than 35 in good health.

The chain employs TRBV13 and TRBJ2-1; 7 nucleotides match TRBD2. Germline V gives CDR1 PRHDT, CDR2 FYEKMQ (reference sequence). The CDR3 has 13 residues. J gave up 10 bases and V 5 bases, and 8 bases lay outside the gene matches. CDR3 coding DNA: TGTGCCAGCAGCCTCGCGGGGGTAAAAGAGCAGTTCTTC. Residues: CASSLAGVKEQFF. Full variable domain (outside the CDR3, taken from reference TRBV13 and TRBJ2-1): AAGVIQSPRHLIKEKRETATLKCYPIPRHDTVYWYQQGPGQDPQFLISFYEKMQSDKGSIPDRFSAQQFSDYHSELNMSSLELGDSALYFCASSLAGVKEQFFGPGTRLTVL.

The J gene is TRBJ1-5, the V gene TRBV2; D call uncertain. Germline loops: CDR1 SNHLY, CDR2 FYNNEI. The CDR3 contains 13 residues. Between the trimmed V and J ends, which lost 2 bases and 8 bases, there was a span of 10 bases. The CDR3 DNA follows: TGTGCCAGCAGTGAACGGGTAATAGAGCCCCAGCATTTT. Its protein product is CASSERVIEPQHF. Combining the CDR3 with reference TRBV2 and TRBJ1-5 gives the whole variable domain EPEVTQTPSHQVTQMGQEVILRCVPISNHLYFYWYRQILGQKVEFLVSFYNNEISEKSEIFDDQFSVERPDGSNFTLKIRSTKLEDSAMYFCASSERVIEPQHFGDGTRLSIL.

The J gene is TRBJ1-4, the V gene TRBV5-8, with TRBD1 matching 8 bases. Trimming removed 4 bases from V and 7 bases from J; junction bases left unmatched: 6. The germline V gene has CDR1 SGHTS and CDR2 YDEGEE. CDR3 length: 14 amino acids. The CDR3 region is CASSLGQGSEKLFF. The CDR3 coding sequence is TGTGCCAGCAGCCTAGGACAGGGTAGTGAAAAACTGTTTTTT.

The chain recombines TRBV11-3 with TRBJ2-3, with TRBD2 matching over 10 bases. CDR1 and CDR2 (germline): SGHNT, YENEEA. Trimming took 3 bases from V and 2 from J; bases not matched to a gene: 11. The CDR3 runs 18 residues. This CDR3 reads CASSLQSEGTSDTDTQYF. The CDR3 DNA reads TGTGCCAGCAGCTTGCAGTCGGAGGGGACTAGCGACACAGATACGCAGTATTTT.

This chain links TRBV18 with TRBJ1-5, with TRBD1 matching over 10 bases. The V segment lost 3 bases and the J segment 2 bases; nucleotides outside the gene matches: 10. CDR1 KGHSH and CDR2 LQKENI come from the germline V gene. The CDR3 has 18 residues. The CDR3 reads CASSPRKGTGDGNQPQHF. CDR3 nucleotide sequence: TGTGCCAGCTCACCCCGAAAAGGGACAGGGGATGGCAATCAGCCCCAGCATTTT. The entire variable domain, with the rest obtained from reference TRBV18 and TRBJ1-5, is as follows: NAGVMQNPRHLVRRRGQEARLRCSPMKGHSHVYWYRQLPEEGLKFMVYLQKENIIDESGMPKERFSAEFPKEGPSILRIQQVVRGDSAAYFCASSPRKGTGDGNQPQHFGDGTRLSIL.

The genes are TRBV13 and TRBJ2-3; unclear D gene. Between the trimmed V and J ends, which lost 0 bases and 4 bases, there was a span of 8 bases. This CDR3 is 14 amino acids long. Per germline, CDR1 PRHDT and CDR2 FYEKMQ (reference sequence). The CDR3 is CASSLGHGPDTQYF. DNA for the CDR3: TGTGCCAGCAGCTTAGGCCATGGGCCAGATACGCAGTATTTT.

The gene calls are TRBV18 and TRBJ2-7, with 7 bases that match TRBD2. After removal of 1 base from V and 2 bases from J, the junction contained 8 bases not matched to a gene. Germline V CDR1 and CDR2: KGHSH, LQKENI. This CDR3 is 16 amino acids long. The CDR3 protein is CASSPRRGEGAYEQYF. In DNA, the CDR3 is TGTGCCAGCTCACCACGACGAGGGGAGGGTGCCTACGAGCAGTACTTC. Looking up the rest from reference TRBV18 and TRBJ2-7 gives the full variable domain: NAGVMQNPRHLVRRRGQEARLRCSPMKGHSHVYWYRQLPEEGLKFMVYLQKENIIDESGMPKERFSAEFPKEGPSILRIQQVVRGDSAAYFCASSPRRGEGAYEQYFGPGTRLTVT.

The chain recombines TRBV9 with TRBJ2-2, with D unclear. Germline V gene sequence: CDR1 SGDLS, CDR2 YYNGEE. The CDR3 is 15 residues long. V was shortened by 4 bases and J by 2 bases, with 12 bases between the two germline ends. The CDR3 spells CASSPFGSNTGELFF. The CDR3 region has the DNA TGTGCCAGCAGCCCCTTCGGGTCAAACACCGGGGAGCTGTTTTTT.

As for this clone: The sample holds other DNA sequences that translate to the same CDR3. The chain's CDR3 is CASSAGVTYEQYF. The CDR3 DNA reads TGTGCCAGCAGTGCTGGGGTTACCTACGAGCAGTACTTC. The rearrangement joins TRBV2 to TRBJ2-7, with D hard to call. Trimming removed 4 bases from V and 2 bases from J, with 9 bases in between. CDR1 and CDR2 from the germline V gene are SNHLY and FYNNEI. There are 13 residues in the CDR3.

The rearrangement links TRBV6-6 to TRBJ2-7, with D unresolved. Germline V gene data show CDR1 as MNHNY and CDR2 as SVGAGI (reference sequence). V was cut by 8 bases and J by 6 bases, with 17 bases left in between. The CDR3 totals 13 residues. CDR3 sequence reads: CASCPSDGFEQYF. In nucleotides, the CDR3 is TGTGCCAGCTGCCCCTCGGATGGTTTCGAGCAGTACTTC.

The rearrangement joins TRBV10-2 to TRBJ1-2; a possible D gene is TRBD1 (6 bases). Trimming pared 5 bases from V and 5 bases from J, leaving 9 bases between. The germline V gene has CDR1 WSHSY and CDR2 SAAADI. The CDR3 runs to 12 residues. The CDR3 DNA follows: TGCGCCAGCAGTCAAGGACAGTATGGCTACACCTTC. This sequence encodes CASSQGQYGYTF.

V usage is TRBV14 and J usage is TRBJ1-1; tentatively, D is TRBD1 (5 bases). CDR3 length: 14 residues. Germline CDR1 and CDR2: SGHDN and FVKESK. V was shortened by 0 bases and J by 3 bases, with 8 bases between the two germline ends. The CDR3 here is CASSQDRAYTEAFF. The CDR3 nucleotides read TGTGCCAGCAGCCAAGACAGGGCTTACACTGAAGCTTTCTTT.

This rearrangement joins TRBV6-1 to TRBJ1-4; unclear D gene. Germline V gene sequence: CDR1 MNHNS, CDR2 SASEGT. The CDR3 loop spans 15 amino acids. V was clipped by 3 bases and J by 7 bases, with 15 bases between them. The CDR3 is CASSDLVRRVEKLFF. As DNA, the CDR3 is TGTGCCAGCAGTGATCTTGTCCGGCGAGTTGAAAAACTGTTTTTT.

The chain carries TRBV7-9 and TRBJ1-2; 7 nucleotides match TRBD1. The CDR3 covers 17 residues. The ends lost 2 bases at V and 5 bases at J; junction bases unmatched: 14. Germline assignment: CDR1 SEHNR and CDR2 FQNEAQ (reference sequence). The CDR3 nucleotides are TGTGCCAGCAGCTTACCTAGAGGACAGGAGGAGTCTTATGGCTACACCTTC. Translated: CASSLPRGQEESYGYTF.

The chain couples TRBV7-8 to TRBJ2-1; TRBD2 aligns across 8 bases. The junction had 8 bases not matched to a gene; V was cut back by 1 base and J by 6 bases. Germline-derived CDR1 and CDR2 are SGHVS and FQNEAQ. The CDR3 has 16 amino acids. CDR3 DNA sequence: TGTGCCAGCAGCTTAGATTTCGGGACTAGAGGCAATGAGCAGTTCTTC. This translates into CASSLDFGTRGNEQFF. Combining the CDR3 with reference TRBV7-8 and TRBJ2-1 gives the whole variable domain GAGVSQSPRYKVAKRGQDVALRCDPISGHVSLFWYQQALGQGPEFLTYFQNEAQLDKSGLPSDRFFAERPEGSVSTLKIQRTQQEDSAVYLCASSLDFGTRGNEQFFGPGTRLTVL.

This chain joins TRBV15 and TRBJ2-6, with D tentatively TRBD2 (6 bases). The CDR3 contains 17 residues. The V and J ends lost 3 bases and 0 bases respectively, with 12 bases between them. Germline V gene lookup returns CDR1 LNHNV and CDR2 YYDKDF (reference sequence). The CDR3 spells CATSRGTGDSGANVLTF. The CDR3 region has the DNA TGTGCCACCAGCAGGGGAACGGGGGACTCTGGGGCCAACGTCCTGACTTTC. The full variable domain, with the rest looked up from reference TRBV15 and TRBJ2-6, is DAMVIQNPRYQVTQFGKPVTLSCSQTLNHNVMYWYQQKSSQAPKLLFHYYDKDFNNEADTPDNFQSRRPNTSFCFLDIRSPGLGDTAMYLCATSRGTGDSGANVLTFGAGSRLTVL.